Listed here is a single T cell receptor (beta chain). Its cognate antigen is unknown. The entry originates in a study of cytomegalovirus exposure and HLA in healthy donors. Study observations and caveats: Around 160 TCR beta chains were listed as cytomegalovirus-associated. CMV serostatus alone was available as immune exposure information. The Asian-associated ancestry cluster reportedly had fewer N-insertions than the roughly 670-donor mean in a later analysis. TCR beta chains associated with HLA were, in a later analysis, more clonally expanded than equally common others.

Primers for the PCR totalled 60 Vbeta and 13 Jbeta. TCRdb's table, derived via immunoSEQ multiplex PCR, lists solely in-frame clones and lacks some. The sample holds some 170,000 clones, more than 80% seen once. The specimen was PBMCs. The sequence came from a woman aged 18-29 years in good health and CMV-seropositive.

CDR3: CASSLVGISTDTQYF. The DNA for the CDR3 is TGCGCCAGCAGCTTGGTTGGCATCTCCACAGATACGCAGTATTTT. The chain is built from TRBV5-1 and TRBJ2-3; D ambiguous. This CDR3 is 15 amino acids long. Germline V gene sequence: CDR1 SGHRS, CDR2 YFSETQ. V lost 0 bases and J 2 bases, leaving 10 bases between the germline ends. Using reference TRBV5-1 and TRBJ2-3 for the parts outside the CDR3, the full variable domain is KAGVTQTPRYLIKTRGQQVTLSCSPISGHRSVSWYQQTPGQGLQFLFEYFSETQRNKGNFPGRFSGRQFSNSRSEMNVSTLELGDSALYLCASSLVGISTDTQYFGPGTRLTVL.